The T cell receptor beta chain under discussion was sequenced for a study of beta chain features in type 1 diabetes. The sequenced template was cDNA made from the entire isolated RNA. The data were produced by immunoSEQ multiplex PCR, yet TCRdb's version contains in-frame clones alone and is incomplete. The sample includes about 270,000 clones, 13% to 15% of them seen just once. The CDR3 loop spans 15 amino acids. The germline CDR1 and CDR2 sequences are GTSNPN and SVGIG (reference sequence). J was trimmed by 1 base and V by 2 bases; bases with no gene match: 6. This clone has just a few counts. Antigen unknown. Whole-study results and caveats: There was a moderate but significant shortening of TCRB CDR3s in all four CD4+ subsets of Type 1 diabetes patients. Individuals with type 1 diabetes displayed fewer insertions and more deletions at VDJ junctions. Using cDNA template may skew counts toward highly expressing activated cells.

Sequences were obtained from naive CD4+ T cells from blood. The TCR was taken from a young man with type 1 diabetes. The chain links TRBV30 to TRBJ2-3; 7 nucleotides line up with TRBD2. In nucleotides, the CDR3 is TGTGCCTGGAGTAGACTAGCTTTTCGCACAGATACGCAGTATTTT. Encoded protein: CAWSRLAFRTDTQYF.